Following are 14 T cell receptor beta chains from one sample sequenced in a study of human thymus T cells. Thymus was obtained from resections taken during corrective heart surgery. Repertoires were generated with immunoSEQ multiplex PCR, while TCRdb's copy carries only in-frame clones and drops some. The sample lists 100,000 to 150,000 clones; around 95% were seen once. Sequencing input: thymus tissue. The receptors shown here come from a boy in the first two years of life with a congenital heart defect but otherwise immunologically healthy.

This chain connects TRBV4-3 to TRBJ1-2, with a possible D match to TRBD1 (6 bases). In germline, CDR1 is LGHNA, CDR2 YSLEER. V was cut by 1 base and J by 8 bases, with 17 bases left in between. This CDR3 has 15 amino acids. The CDR3 DNA sequence: TGCGCCAGCAGCCAAGCCATGCGGGGGCAAAGGGGCTACACCTTC. Encoded protein: CASSQAMRGQRGYTF.

The chain combines TRBV11-2 with TRBJ1-1; possibly TRBD1 for D (6 bases). Trimming shortened V by 1 base and J by 4 bases, and 10 bases separated the two germline ends. The CDR3 covers 14 residues. Per the germline V gene, CDR1 is SGHAT and CDR2 is FQNNGV. CDR3 amino acids: CASSLVGGGTEAFF. DNA for the CDR3: TGTGCCAGCAGCTTAGTTGGGGGCGGCACTGAAGCTTTCTTT.

The J gene is TRBJ1-6, the V gene TRBV9, with 8 bases that match TRBD1. The germline CDR1 and CDR2 sequences are SGDLS and YYNGEE. The CDR3 loop spans 16 amino acids. The V gene end was trimmed by 3 bases and the J gene end by 5 bases; junction bases not matched to a gene: 7. The CDR3 here is CASSAGQAIDNSPLHF. CDR3 DNA: TGTGCCAGCAGCGCGGGACAGGCTATCGATAATTCACCCCTCCACTTT.

The gene calls are TRBV6-6 and TRBJ1-5; TRBD1 agrees at 10 bases. The V and J ends lost 2 bases and 2 bases, in that order; junction bases with no gene match: 3. Germline loops: CDR1 MNHNY, CDR2 SVGAGI (reference sequence). The CDR3 runs to 16 residues. The CDR3 reads CASSYAGTGGNQPQHF. The CDR3, as DNA: TGTGCCAGCAGTTACGCCGGGACAGGGGGCAATCAGCCCCAGCATTTT.

The chain couples TRBV19 to TRBJ2-3; the D gene could be TRBD1 or TRBD2 (5 bases each). Per the germline V gene, CDR1 is LNHDA and CDR2 is SQIVND (reference sequence). Trimming left V 9 bases short and J 0 bases short, with 13 bases between. The CDR3 consists of 14 residues. In DNA, the CDR3 is TGTGCCAGCAAGGGACGGACTAGCACAGATACGCAGTATTTT. Encoded protein: CASKGRTSTDTQYF.

The chain carries TRBV2 and TRBJ2-7; 7 nucleotides agree with TRBD2. The CDR3 is made up of 14 amino acids. V lost 5 bases, J lost 2 bases, and 6 bases stayed unmatched. CDR1 and CDR2 from the germline V gene are SNHLY and FYNNEI. The chain's CDR3 is CASSQLADPYEQYF. DNA of the CDR3: TGTGCCAGCAGTCAGCTAGCGGATCCCTACGAGCAGTACTTC.

The genes are TRBV5-1 and TRBJ2-5; no firm D call. CDR1 SGHRS and CDR2 YFSETQ come from the germline V gene. This CDR3 contains 11 residues. Trimming pared 6 bases from V and 5 bases from J, leaving 8 bases between. The CDR3 coding sequence is TGCGCCAGCAATACTCGGGAGACCCAGTACTTC. Its translation: CASNTRETQYF.

This clone was seen only a few times. The chain has TRBV7-2 and TRBJ1-1; possible D gene TRBD1, 6 bases. V was trimmed by 3 bases and J by 3 bases, leaving 8 bases between them. Germline V lookup: CDR1 SGHTA, CDR2 FQGNSA. The CDR3 length is 13 residues. In DNA, the CDR3 is TGTGCCAGCAGCTTGTACAGGGACACTGAAGCTTTCTTT. As protein: CASSLYRDTEAFF.

The J gene is TRBJ2-1, the V gene TRBV5-1; TRBD2 agrees at 14 bases. The CDR3 sequence is 16 residues long. V lost 4 bases, J lost 7 bases, and 7 bases stayed unmatched. Germline CDR1 and CDR2: SGHRS and YFSETQ. CDR3 nucleotides: TGCGCCAGCAGCCCCCGACTAGCGGGGGGGCCAAATGAGCAGTTCTTC. Its protein product is CASSPRLAGGPNEQFF.

A single count supports this clone. This chain connects TRBV2 to TRBJ2-3; 10 bases align to TRBD2. The germline V gene encodes CDR1 SNHLY and CDR2 FYNNEI. The V and J ends lost 8 bases and 4 bases, in that order; junction bases with no gene match: 6. CDR3 size: 14 residues. In nucleotides, the CDR3 is TGTGCCAGCCTAGAGGGACTAGCGTCAGATACGCAGTATTTT. Its translation: CASLEGLASDTQYF.

The chain is built from TRBV5-6 and TRBJ1-3, with TRBD1 as a possible D gene (5 bases). This CDR3 is 15 amino acids long. The V end lost 4 bases, the J end lost 2 bases, and 13 bases lay between the germline ends. Germline V lookup: CDR1 SGHDT, CDR2 YYEEEE. CDR3 bases: TGTGCCAGCAGCATTCAGGGTATAGCTGGAAACACCATATATTTT. It yields the protein CASSIQGIAGNTIYF.

V usage is TRBV28 and J usage is TRBJ2-5, with 8 nucleotides matching TRBD1. The CDR3 totals 16 residues. V was pared by 7 bases and J by 5 bases, with 15 bases of the junction left unmatched. Germline CDR1 and CDR2: MDHEN and SYDVKM. DNA for the CDR3: TGTGCCAGCATGCGGACAGGGACTCTACTTGGGGAGACCCAGTACTTC. Translation: CASMRTGTLLGETQYF. Combining the CDR3 with reference TRBV28 and TRBJ2-5 gives the whole variable domain DVKVTQSSRYLVKRTGEKVFLECVQDMDHENMFWYRQDPGLGLRLIYFSYDVKMKEKGDIPEGYSVSREKKERFSLILESASTNQTSMYLCASMRTGTLLGETQYFGPGTRLLVL.

V and J are TRBV7-2 and TRBJ2-3, with 12 bases identical to TRBD2. Germline values: CDR1 SGHTA, CDR2 FQGNSA. This CDR3 has 16 residues. V trimming: 4 bases; J trimming: 1 base; junction bases outside the gene matches: 3. CDR3 sequence reads: CASSSRLAGGTDTQYF. Written as DNA, the CDR3 is TGTGCCAGCAGCTCGCGACTAGCGGGGGGCACAGATACGCAGTATTTT.

The chain recombines TRBV6-5 with TRBJ2-2; 8 positions agree with TRBD2. Per germline, CDR1 MNHEY and CDR2 SVGAGI. Trimming removed 5 bases from V and 3 bases from J; junction bases left unmatched: 5. The CDR3 runs to 15 residues. CDR3 coding DNA: TGTGCCAGCAGTCACGGGGGGGCCGACACCGGGGAGCTGTTTTTT. Its translation is CASSHGGADTGELFF.